The 9 T cell receptor beta chains reported below all come from one sample, sequenced in a study of T cell changes during pregnancy in multiple sclerosis. Some clones are missing from TCRdb's copy, which holds only in-frame ones; the method was immunoSEQ multiplex PCR. The table records about 81,000 clones, about 95% of them present only once. The input for sequencing was peripheral blood, taken in the third trimester of pregnancy. These receptors were obtained from a female donor with multiple sclerosis, enrolled in a pregnancy study.

The chain is built from TRBV14 and TRBJ2-1, with TRBD2 as a possible D gene (7 bases). The germline CDR1 and CDR2 sequences are SGHDN and FVKESK. CDR3 length: 16 amino acids. Trimming left V 2 bases short and J 3 bases short, with 14 bases between. The CDR3 loop is CASSQLTGGRYNEQFF. In DNA form, the CDR3 reads TGTGCCAGCAGCCAATTGACGGGGGGCCGCTACAATGAGCAGTTCTTC.

The CDR3 nucleotides are TGTGCCAGCAGCCTGGGACAGGATAGGAGAGAGACCCAGTACTTC. This encodes CASSLGQDRRETQYF. V gene TRBV6-1 combines with J gene TRBJ2-5; TRBD1 aligns across 8 bases. CDR1 MNHNS and CDR2 SASEGT come from the germline V gene. The CDR3 spans 15 residues. J lost 4 bases, V lost 6 bases, and 10 bases had no gene match.

The rearrangement uses TRBV2 and TRBJ1-5, with TRBD1 matching over 7 bases. This CDR3 has 16 amino acids. The germline CDR1 and CDR2 sequences are SNHLY and FYNNEI. The V and J ends lost 6 bases and 5 bases, in that order; junction bases with no gene match: 13. The CDR3 loop reads CASSEPQGLYDQPQHF. The CDR3 DNA reads as TGTGCCAGCAGCGAACCACAGGGGTTATATGATCAGCCCCAGCATTTT.

The chain joins TRBV19 to TRBJ1-5; 8 nucleotides match TRBD1. Per the germline V gene, CDR1 is LNHDA and CDR2 is SQIVND (reference sequence). V gave up 3 bases and J gave up 6 bases; unmatched junction bases: 10. This CDR3 contains 16 residues. This CDR3 is CASSMSPGGRFQPQHF. CDR3 DNA: TGTGCCAGTAGTATGTCCCCAGGGGGCAGGTTTCAGCCCCAGCATTTT.

This chain connects TRBV19 to TRBJ2-7, with 7 positions matching TRBD1. Germline V CDR1 and CDR2: LNHDA, SQIVND (reference sequence). The CDR3 runs to 13 residues. With V trimmed by 8 bases and J by 0 bases, 4 bases remained unmatched. The CDR3 DNA sequence: TGTGCCAGTTCCGGGACAGACTCCTACGAGCAGTACTTC. This encodes CASSGTDSYEQYF.

The chain uses TRBV6-5 and TRBJ2-3; D is undetermined. The germline V and J ends were trimmed by 2 bases and 0 bases, with 3 bases remaining between them. CDR3 size: 13 residues. Germline V lookup: CDR1 MNHEY, CDR2 SVGAGI. The DNA of the CDR3 is TGTGCCAGCAGTTACCGGAGCACAGATACGCAGTATTTT. This encodes CASSYRSTDTQYF.

This clone was observed once. The chain employs TRBV19 and TRBJ1-6; D call uncertain. There are 13 residues in the CDR3. Per germline, CDR1 LNHDA and CDR2 SQIVND (reference sequence). The germline V and J ends were trimmed by 7 bases and 9 bases, with 13 bases remaining between them. CDR3 DNA: TGTGCCAGTAAGGAGGGCAGAGGTTCACCCCTCCACTTT. Its translation: CASKEGRGSPLHF.

This chain uses TRBV6-5 with TRBJ1-2; TRBD1 is a possible D gene (5 bases). V lost 7 bases to trimming and J lost 5 bases, with 14 bases between them. Germline V gives CDR1 MNHEY, CDR2 SVGAGI. The CDR3 is 13 residues long. The CDR3 DNA reads TGTGCCAGCACTCCCGGGGGGGGGTATGGCTACACCTTC. It yields the protein CASTPGGGYGYTF.

In its sample, this clone was seen once. The V and J genes are TRBV7-8 and TRBJ1-5; a weak D match, TRBD1 (6 bases). Germline V gene data show CDR1 as SGHVS and CDR2 as FQNEAQ. CDR3 size: 15 residues. With 5 bases removed from V and 3 bases from J, the gap between germline ends came to 14 bases. The CDR3 reads CASSTTGIANQPQHF. CDR3 bases: TGTGCCAGCAGCACAACAGGGATTGCCAATCAGCCCCAGCATTTT. Supplemented by reference TRBV7-8 and TRBJ1-5, the full variable domain reads GAGVSQSPRYKVAKRGQDVALRCDPISGHVSLFWYQQALGQGPEFLTYFQNEAQLDKSGLPSDRFFAERPEGSVSTLKIQRTQQEDSAVYLCASSTTGIANQPQHFGDGTRLSIL.